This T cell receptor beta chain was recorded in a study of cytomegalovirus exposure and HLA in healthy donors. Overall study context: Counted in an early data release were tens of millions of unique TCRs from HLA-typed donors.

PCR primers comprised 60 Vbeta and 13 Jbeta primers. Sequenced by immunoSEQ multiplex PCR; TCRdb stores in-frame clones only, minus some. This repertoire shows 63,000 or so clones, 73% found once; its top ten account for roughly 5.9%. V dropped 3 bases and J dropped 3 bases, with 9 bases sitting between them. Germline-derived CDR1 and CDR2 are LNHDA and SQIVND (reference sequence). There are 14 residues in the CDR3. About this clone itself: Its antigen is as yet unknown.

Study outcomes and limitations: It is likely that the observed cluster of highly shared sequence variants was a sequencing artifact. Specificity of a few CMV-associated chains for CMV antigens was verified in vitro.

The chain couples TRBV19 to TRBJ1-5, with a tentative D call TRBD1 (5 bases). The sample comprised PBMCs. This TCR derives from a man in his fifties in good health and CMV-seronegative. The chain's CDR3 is CASSIGGANQPQHF. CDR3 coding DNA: TGTGCCAGTAGTATTGGTGGGGCCAATCAGCCCCAGCATTTT.